The entry that follows covers one T cell receptor (beta chain) sequence. Antigen unknown. The CDR3 is 13 residues long. Germline lookup yields CDR1 WNHNN and CDR2 SYGVQD (reference sequence). The V end was cut by 4 bases, the J end by 2 bases, with 8 bases between. The record originates from a study of cytomegalovirus exposure and HLA in healthy donors. Overall study context: Early released data had tens of millions of unique TCRs, all coming from HLA-typed donors.

Overall study results and limits: When analyzed later, a missense DCLRE1C variant was found to be linked to TCR beta V- and J-gene trimming.

The PCR made use of 60 Vbeta and 13 Jbeta primers. The protocol was immunoSEQ multiplex PCR, while the TCRdb copy is restricted to in-frame clones and leaves out a portion. Of 150,000 or so clones listed, 81% are singletons. Sequenced input: PBMCs. The chain couples TRBV10-1 to TRBJ1-2; the D is unclear. This receptor was obtained from a woman aged 18 to 35 in good health and CMV-seropositive. The CDR3 DNA is TGCGCCAGCAGTGCGACAACCAACTATGGCTACACCTTC. The encoded protein is CASSATTNYGYTF.